This T cell receptor (beta chain) was recovered during a study of molecular identifiers for immune sequencing clone quantification. V lost 2 bases and J 12 bases, leaving 14 bases between the germline ends. The CDR3 loop spans 12 amino acids. CDR1 SQVTM and CDR2 ANQGSEA come from the germline V gene. As previously described, bulk TCR libraries were made using listed TCR primers. TCRdb called the PCR reads again in MiXCR, with one record for every CDR3 protein. The top ten hold about 0.75% of the sample, which has 460,000 or so distinct CDR3 sequences, around 23% seen once. This clonotype was seen many times.

V is TRBV29-1 and J is TRBJ2-1; D not certain. The TCR comes from a human donor in good health. Some libraries in this study had Jurkat cell RNA spiked in. The sequenced material came from naive CD8+ T cells from blood, with Jurkat cell RNA spiked in. Subset reported: FACS-sorted CD8+CD4-CCR7+CD45RA+ naive T cells. CDR3 amino acids: CSVETTVHGQFF. CDR3 sequence (DNA): TGCAGCGTTGAAACGACCGTGCACGGGCAGTTCTTC.